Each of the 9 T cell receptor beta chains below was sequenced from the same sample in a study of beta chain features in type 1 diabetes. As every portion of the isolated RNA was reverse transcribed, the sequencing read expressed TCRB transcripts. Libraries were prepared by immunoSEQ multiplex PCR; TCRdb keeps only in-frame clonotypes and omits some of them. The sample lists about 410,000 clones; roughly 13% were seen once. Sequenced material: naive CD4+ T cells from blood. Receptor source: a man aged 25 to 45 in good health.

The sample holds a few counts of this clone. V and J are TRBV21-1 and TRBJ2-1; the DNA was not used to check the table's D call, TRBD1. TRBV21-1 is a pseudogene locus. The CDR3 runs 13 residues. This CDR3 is CASQQGDDNEQFF. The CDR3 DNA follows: TGTGCCAGCCAACAGGGGGATGACAATGAGCAGTTCTTC.

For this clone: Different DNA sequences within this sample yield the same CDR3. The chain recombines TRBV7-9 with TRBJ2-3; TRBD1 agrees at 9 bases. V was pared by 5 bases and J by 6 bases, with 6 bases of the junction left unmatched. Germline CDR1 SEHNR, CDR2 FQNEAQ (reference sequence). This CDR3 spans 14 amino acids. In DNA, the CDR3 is TGTGCCAGCAGCCCGGGACAGGGAGGGGATACGCAGTATTTT. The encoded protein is CASSPGQGGDTQYF.

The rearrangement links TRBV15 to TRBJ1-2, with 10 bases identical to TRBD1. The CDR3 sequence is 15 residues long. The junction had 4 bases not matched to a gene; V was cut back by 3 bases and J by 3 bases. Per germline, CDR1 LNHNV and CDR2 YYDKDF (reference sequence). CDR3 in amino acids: CATSSKGTGDYGYTF. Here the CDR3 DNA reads TGTGCCACCAGCAGCAAGGGGACAGGGGACTATGGCTACACCTTC.

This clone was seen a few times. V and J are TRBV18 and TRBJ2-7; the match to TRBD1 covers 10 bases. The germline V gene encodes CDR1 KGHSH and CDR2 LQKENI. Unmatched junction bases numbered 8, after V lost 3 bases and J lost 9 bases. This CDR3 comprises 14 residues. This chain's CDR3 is CASSPDRGTHVQYF. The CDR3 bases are TGTGCCAGCTCACCGGACAGGGGGACCCATGTGCAGTACTTC.

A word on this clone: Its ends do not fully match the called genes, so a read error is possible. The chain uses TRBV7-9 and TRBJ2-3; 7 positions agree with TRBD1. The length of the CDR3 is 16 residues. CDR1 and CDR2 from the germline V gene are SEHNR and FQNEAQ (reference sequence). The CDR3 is CASSLAGTASTDTQYF. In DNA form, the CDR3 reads TGTGCCAGCAGCCTAGCCGGGACAGCTAGCACAGATACGCAGTATTTT.

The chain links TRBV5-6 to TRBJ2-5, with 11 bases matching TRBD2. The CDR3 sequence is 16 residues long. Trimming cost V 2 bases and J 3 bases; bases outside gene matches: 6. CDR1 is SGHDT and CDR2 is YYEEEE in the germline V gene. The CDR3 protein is CASSFFLLAGEETQYF. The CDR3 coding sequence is TGTGCCAGCAGCTTTTTCCTACTAGCGGGGGAAGAGACCCAGTACTTC.

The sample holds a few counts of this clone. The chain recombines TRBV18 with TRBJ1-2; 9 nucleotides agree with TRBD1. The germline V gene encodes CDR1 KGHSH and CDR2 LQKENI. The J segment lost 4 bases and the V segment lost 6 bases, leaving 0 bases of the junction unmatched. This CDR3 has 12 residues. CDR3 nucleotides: TGTGCCAGCTCGGACAGGGGCTATGGCTACACCTTC. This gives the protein CASSDRGYGYTF.

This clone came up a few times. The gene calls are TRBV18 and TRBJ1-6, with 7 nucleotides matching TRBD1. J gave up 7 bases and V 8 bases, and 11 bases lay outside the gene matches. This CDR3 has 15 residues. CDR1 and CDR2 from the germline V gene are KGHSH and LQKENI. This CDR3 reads CASREIEQGNSPLHF. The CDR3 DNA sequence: TGTGCCAGCCGGGAAATAGAACAGGGGAATTCACCCCTCCACTTT. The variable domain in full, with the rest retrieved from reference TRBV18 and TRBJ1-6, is NAGVMQNPRHLVRRRGQEARLRCSPMKGHSHVYWYRQLPEEGLKFMVYLQKENIIDESGMPKERFSAEFPKEGPSILRIQQVVRGDSAAYFCASREIEQGNSPLHFGNGTRLTVT.

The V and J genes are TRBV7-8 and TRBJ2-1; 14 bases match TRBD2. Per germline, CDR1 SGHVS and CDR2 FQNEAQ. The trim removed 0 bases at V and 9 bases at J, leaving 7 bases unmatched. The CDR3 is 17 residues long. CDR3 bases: TGTGCCAGCAGCTTAGCTCCGACTAGCGGGAGGGTCGGTGAGCAGTTCTTC. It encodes CASSLAPTSGRVGEQFF.